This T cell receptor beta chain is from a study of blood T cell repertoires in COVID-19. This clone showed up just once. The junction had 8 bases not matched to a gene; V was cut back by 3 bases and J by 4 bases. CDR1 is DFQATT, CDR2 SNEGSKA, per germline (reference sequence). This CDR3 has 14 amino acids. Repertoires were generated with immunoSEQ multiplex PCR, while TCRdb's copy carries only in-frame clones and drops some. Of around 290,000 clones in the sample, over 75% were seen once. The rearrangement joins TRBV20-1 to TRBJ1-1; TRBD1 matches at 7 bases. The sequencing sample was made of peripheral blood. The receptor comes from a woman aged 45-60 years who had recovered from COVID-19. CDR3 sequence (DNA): TGCAGTGCTAGTAGGGGGCAGGCAGGCACTGAAGCTTTCTTT. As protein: CSASRGQAGTEAFF.